The 13 T cell receptor beta chains presented below share a single source sample, sequenced in a study of cytomegalovirus exposure and HLA in healthy donors. The primer mix had 60 Vbeta and 13 Jbeta primers. The repertoire was sequenced with immunoSEQ multiplex PCR; TCRdb's copy has only in-frame clones and lacks some. The data contain under 200,000 clones, over 75% of them singletons. Sequencing was done on a sample of PBMCs. Receptors originate from a man aged 18 to 29 in good health and CMV-seropositive.

V gene TRBV7-2 combines with J gene TRBJ1-4; 10 bases map to TRBD1. The junction had 7 bases not matched to a gene; V was cut back by 5 bases and J by 7 bases. The CDR3 totals 15 residues. The germline gives CDR1 SGHTA, CDR2 FQGNSA. CDR3 in DNA: TGTGCCAGCAGCCCCGGGGACAGGGGAGTTGAAAAACTGTTTTTT. It encodes CASSPGDRGVEKLFF. The full variable domain, in which reference TRBV7-2 and TRBJ1-4 provide the parts outside the CDR3, is GAGVSQSPSNKVTEKGKDVELRCDPISGHTALYWYRQSLGQGLEFLIYFQGNSAPDKSGLPSDRFSAERTGGSVSTLTIQRTQQEDSAVYLCASSPGDRGVEKLFFGSGTQLSVL.

This rearrangement joins TRBV5-1 to TRBJ1-1; no reliable D call. In germline, CDR1 is SGHRS, CDR2 YFSETQ. Trimming pared 0 bases from V and 7 bases from J, leaving 13 bases between. The CDR3 totals 14 residues. The CDR3 loop reads CASSLAGENVEAFF. CDR3 nucleotide sequence: TGCGCCAGCAGCTTGGCCGGGGAAAACGTTGAAGCTTTCTTT.

The chain couples TRBV7-3 to TRBJ2-7; 8 bases line up with TRBD1. The germline V gene has CDR1 SGHTA and CDR2 FQGTGA. V lost 5 bases and J lost 6; bases outside the gene matches: 6. The CDR3 runs to 13 residues. CDR3 residues: CASSMDREGEQYF. In DNA form, the CDR3 reads TGTGCCAGCAGCATGGACAGGGAAGGCGAGCAGTACTTC.

The rearrangement joins TRBV6-5 to TRBJ1-2; a weak D match, TRBD1 (5 bases). The germline V gene has CDR1 MNHEY and CDR2 SVGAGI. The V gene lost 8 bases and the J gene lost 5 bases, with 15 bases spanning the gap. The CDR3 runs 13 residues. CDR3 protein: CASLQTAGYGYTF. In DNA form, the CDR3 reads TGTGCCAGCTTGCAGACAGCCGGTTATGGCTACACCTTC.

The chain has TRBV5-8 and TRBJ1-5, with 8 bases that match TRBD1. Germline V lookup: CDR1 SGHTS, CDR2 YDEGEE. This CDR3 spans 14 amino acids. J gave up 5 bases and V 9 bases, and 10 bases lay outside the gene matches. In nucleotides, the CDR3 is TGTGCCACCTCGACAGGGGTAGTTTATCAGCCCCAGCATTTT. Protein sequence: CATSTGVVYQPQHF.

V and J are TRBV19 and TRBJ2-7; D unclear. The germline V gene encodes CDR1 LNHDA and CDR2 SQIVND (reference sequence). The CDR3 is 13 residues long. Deletions cut 3 bases from V and 3 bases from J, with 9 bases between. CDR3 amino acids: CASSIPYDYEQYF. DNA for the CDR3: TGTGCCAGTAGTATCCCCTACGACTACGAGCAGTACTTC.

This clone was recorded a few times. The J gene is TRBJ1-4, the V gene TRBV5-1, with a tentative D call TRBD1 (6 bases). This CDR3 contains 15 residues. Deletions cut 0 bases from V and 6 bases from J, with 12 bases between. CDR1 and CDR2 (germline): SGHRS, YFSETQ. CDR3 sequence: CASSLAYRVDEKLFF. CDR3 in DNA: TGCGCCAGCAGCTTGGCCTACAGGGTGGATGAAAAACTGTTTTTT.

As DNA, the CDR3 is TGCGCCAGCAGCTTCCAACAGGGGAACACTGAAGCTTTCTTT. Translated: CASSFQQGNTEAFF. The rearrangement joins TRBV5-1 to TRBJ1-1; D may be TRBD1 (6 bases). CDR1 is SGHRS, CDR2 YFSETQ, per germline. Between the trimmed V and J ends, which lost 2 bases and 1 base, there was a span of 9 bases. The CDR3 runs 14 residues.

V is TRBV7-6 and J is TRBJ2-1, with a possible D match to TRBD2 (5 bases). CDR3 size: 16 residues. CDR1 SGHVS and CDR2 FNYEAQ come from the germline V gene. Trimming removed 5 bases from V and 0 bases from J, with 14 bases in between. The CDR3 sequence is CASSKSGPSSYNEQFF. CDR3 sequence (DNA): TGTGCCAGCAGCAAGAGCGGTCCTAGCTCCTACAATGAGCAGTTCTTC.

The chain joins TRBV30 to TRBJ2-2; D is ambiguous. Germline loops: CDR1 GTSNPN, CDR2 SVGIG (reference sequence). This CDR3 contains 13 residues. V lost 2 bases and J 5 bases, leaving 9 bases between the germline ends. The CDR3 nucleotides read TGTGCCTGGAGTATTTCCAGGACCGGGGAGCTGTTTTTT. It translates to CAWSISRTGELFF.

The chain uses TRBV14 and TRBJ1-1; 9 bases fit TRBD1. CDR1 is SGHDN, CDR2 FVKESK, per germline. J gave up 0 bases and V 0 bases, and 11 bases lay outside the gene matches. This CDR3 is 19 amino acids long. In DNA, the CDR3 is TGTGCCAGCAGCCAAGATGTGACGGACAGGGGTCCCATGAACACTGAAGCTTTCTTT. Residues: CASSQDVTDRGPMNTEAFF.

The rearrangement uses TRBV7-2 and TRBJ2-1, with a tentative D call TRBD2 (5 bases). The CDR3 has 14 amino acids. Deletions cut 7 bases from V and 0 bases from J, with 10 bases between. The germline V gene encodes CDR1 SGHTA and CDR2 FQGNSA. For the CDR3, the DNA is TGTGCCAGCACCGAGGGATTCTCCTACAATGAGCAGTTCTTC. Protein: CASTEGFSYNEQFF.

The chain links TRBV27 to TRBJ2-5; 8 nucleotides match TRBD1. This CDR3 region has 13 residues. J was trimmed by 11 bases and V by 5 bases; bases with no gene match: 10. Germline loops: CDR1 MNHEY, CDR2 SMNVEV (reference sequence). The CDR3 region is CASSLTGVAEQYF. The CDR3 DNA reads as TGTGCCAGCAGTCTGACAGGGGTCGCGGAGCAGTACTTC.